This T cell receptor (beta chain) is from a study of breast tumors, draining lymph nodes, adjacent tissues. The CDR3 spans 18 residues. Germline V gives CDR1 SGHTA, CDR2 FQGTGA. Trimming cost V 4 bases and J 5 bases, with 24 bases left between them. TCRdb re-analysed the multiplex PCR reads in MiXCR, keeping a single row per CDR3 protein. The profile covers more than 15,000 distinct CDR3 sequences, with less than 75% appearing a single time and approximately 20% taken by the ten largest. This sequence originates from a female donor with breast cancer. Some clones in this sample may be carry-over from other donors' samples. Sequencing was carried out using tumor-adjacent breast tissue. This chain uses TRBV7-3 with TRBJ2-1; tentatively, D is TRBD1 or TRBD2 (6 bases each). The CDR3 is CASSSWGAGRGQNNEQFF. In DNA, the CDR3 is TGTGCCAGCAGCTCCTGGGGGGCGGGAAGAGGACAGAACAATGAGCAGTTCTTC.